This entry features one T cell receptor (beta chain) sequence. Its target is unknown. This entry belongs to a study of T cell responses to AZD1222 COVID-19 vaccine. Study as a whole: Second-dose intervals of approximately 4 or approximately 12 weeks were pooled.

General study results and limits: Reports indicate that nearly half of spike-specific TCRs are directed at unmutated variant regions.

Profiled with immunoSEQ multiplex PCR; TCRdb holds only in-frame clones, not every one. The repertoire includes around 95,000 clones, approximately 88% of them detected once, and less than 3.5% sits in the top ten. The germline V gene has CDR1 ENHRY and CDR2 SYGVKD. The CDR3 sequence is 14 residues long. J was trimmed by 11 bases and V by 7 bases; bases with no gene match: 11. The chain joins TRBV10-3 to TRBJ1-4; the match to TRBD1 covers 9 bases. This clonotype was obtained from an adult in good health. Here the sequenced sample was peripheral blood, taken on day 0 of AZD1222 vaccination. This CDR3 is CAIKGTGMGEKLFF. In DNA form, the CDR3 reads TGTGCCATCAAGGGGACAGGGATGGGGGAGAAACTGTTTTTT.